The rows below give T cell receptor beta chains drawn from one sample of a study of cytomegalovirus exposure and HLA in healthy donors. Generated by immunoSEQ multiplex PCR, the TCRdb table keeps only in-frame clones and is missing some. Here the sample spans about 160,000 clones, approximately 78% being singletons. The sample taken for sequencing was PBMCs. The receptor set was obtained from a male donor in good health and CMV-seropositive. Both conserved end residues are part of each CDR3. A D gene is named only where the DNA matches it firmly. For some rows the clone size is stated as once, few or many, or as a class when expanded; others skip it.

len,abundance,d_gene,j_gene,v_gene,CDR3nt,CDR3aa
15,-,TRBD1,TRBJ2-7,TRBV10-3,TGTGCCATCAGTGAGTCGGGACAGTTTTCCTACGAGCAGTACTTC,CAISESGQFSYEQYF
11,-,-,TRBJ1-2,TRBV6-6,TGTGCCAGCAGTCCCGGCTATGGCTACACCTTC,CASSPGYGYTF
16,-,TRBD2,TRBJ2-3,TRBV5-1,TGCGCCAGCAGCTCCCTAGCGGGGTGGGGCACAGATACGCAGTATTTT,CASSSLAGWGTDTQYF
17,-,TRBD2,TRBJ2-1,TRBV27,TGTGCCAGCAGTTTAAGCCCCGGGACTAGCGGGTACAATGAGCAGTTCTTC,CASSLSPGTSGYNEQFF
14,-,-,TRBJ2-3,TRBV27,TGTGCCAGCAGTTTCCAGGGCCGACCAGATACGCAGTATTTT,CASSFQGRPDTQYF
15,-,TRBD1,TRBJ2-5,TRBV7-9,TGTGCCAGCAGAGTACCGGGACAGGGACAAGAGACCCAGTACTTC,CASRVPGQGQETQYF
16,-,-,TRBJ2-5,TRBV9,TGTGCCAGCAGCGTAGCTGTGAGACCGGGACAAGAGACCCAGTACTTC,CASSVAVRPGQETQYF
17,-,TRBD2,TRBJ2-3,TRBV9,TGTGCCAGCAGCGCTAGCTCCGGGACTAGCTCCACAGATACGCAGTATTTT,CASSASSGTSSTDTQYF
13,-,TRBD1,TRBJ1-2,TRBV30,TGTGCCTGTTACGCCGGGACAGGGACTGGCTACACCTTC,CACYAGTGTGYTF
15,-,-,TRBJ2-1,TRBV5-4,TGTGCCAGCAGCTTGAAGTTGTGGGGCGCCAATGAGCAGTTCTTC,CASSLKLWGANEQFF
11,-,-,TRBJ1-2,TRBV4-1,TGCGCCAGCAGCCATCCAGGGAGCTACACCTTC,CASSHPGSYTF
12,-,-,TRBJ2-7,TRBV29-1,TGCAGCGATAAACTAAGCTCCTACGAGCAGTACTTC,CSDKLSSYEQYF
14,-,-,TRBJ1-1,TRBV6-5,TGTGCCAGCAATCCGGGGTTGGGTAACACTGAAGCTTTCTTT,CASNPGLGNTEAFF
15,-,-,TRBJ2-5,TRBV2,TGTGCCAGCAGTGAAGTGGGACACCGGCTGGAGACCCAGTACTTC,CASSEVGHRLETQYF
18,few,-,TRBJ2-7,TRBV28,TGTGCCAGCAGCTCCCTAGGACAGATACTAGACTATTCCTACGAGCAGTACTTC,CASSSLGQILDYSYEQYF
14,-,TRBD1,TRBJ1-6,TRBV19,TGTGCCAGTAGGATGGGACAGGGAGATTCACCCCTCCACTTT,CASRMGQGDSPLHF
15,-,TRBD1,TRBJ1-2,TRBV18,TGTGCCAGCTCACCAACAGGGGGCGTCGAAGATGGCTACACCTTC,CASSPTGGVEDGYTF
15,-,-,TRBJ1-1,TRBV11-2,TGTGCCAGCAGCTTAGCCGGTCGCGGGAACACTGAAGCTTTCTTT,CASSLAGRGNTEAFF
16,-,TRBD1,TRBJ2-5,TRBV15,TGTGCCACCAGCAGCTTAGACAGGGGACCGAGTCAGACCCAGTACTTC,CATSSLDRGPSQTQYF
14,-,-,TRBJ2-7,TRBV10-1,TGCGCCAGCAGTGAGTCGGGGAGAATTTACGAGCAGTACTTC,CASSESGRIYEQYF
15,once,-,TRBJ1-2,TRBV4-1,TGCGCCAGCAGCTCCCGTCCTCCTGGGAGTTATGGCTACACCTTC,CASSSRPPGSYGYTF
16,-,TRBD1,TRBJ1-5,TRBV4-3,TGCGCCAGCAGCCAAGGGGCCGGGACAGGCAATCAGCCCCAGCATTTT,CASSQGAGTGNQPQHF
17,-,TRBD1,TRBJ2-7,TRBV7-2,TGTGCCAGCAGCCTTGAAGGGCCGGGACAGGGGGCCTACGAGCAGTACTTC,CASSLEGPGQGAYEQYF
14,-,-,TRBJ1-2,TRBV5-4,TGTGCCAGCAGCTCGGTCCGGAGAAGATATGGCTACACCTTC,CASSSVRRRYGYTF
14,-,-,TRBJ1-5,TRBV9,TGTGCCAGCAGCGTAGGAGGAGGGATCCAGCCCCAGCATTTT,CASSVGGGIQPQHF
20,-,TRBD1,TRBJ1-1,TRBV10-3,TGTGCCATCAACCGACAGGGGCTCTCGAAGGGGTGGAGCATGAACACTGAAGCTTTCTTT,CAINRQGLSKGWSMNTEAFF
14,-,TRBD1,TRBJ1-1,TRBV19,TGTGCCAGTAGTCCACAGGGGACGAACACTGAAGCTTTCTTT,CASSPQGTNTEAFF
15,-,TRBD1,TRBJ2-7,TRBV5-1,TGCGCCAGCAGCAACACCGGGACAGTACCGGGGGAGCAGTACTTC,CASSNTGTVPGEQYF
13,-,-,TRBJ1-1,TRBV27,TGTGCCAGCAGTATCGGACAGAACACTGAAGCTTTCTTT,CASSIGQNTEAFF
15,-,-,TRBJ1-2,TRBV4-3,TGCGCCAGCAGCCAAGCGTCAGGCGCTAACTATGGCTACACCTTC,CASSQASGANYGYTF
15,-,TRBD1,TRBJ2-7,TRBV5-1,TGCGCCAGCAGCTTGGCGGGACAGGCGACCCACGAGCAGTACTTC,CASSLAGQATHEQYF
14,-,-,TRBJ2-7,TRBV25-1,TGTGCCAGCAGTGATCCGGGTCTCAATTACGAGCAGTACTTC,CASSDPGLNYEQYF
14,-,-,TRBJ2-1,TRBV30,TGTGCCTGGCAGTTAGCTAGCGCGTACAATGAGCAGTTCTTC,CAWQLASAYNEQFF
18,-,TRBD2,TRBJ2-1,TRBV5-1,TGCGCCAGCAGCCCGGGACTAGCGGGGGTTAGCTCCTACAATGAGCAGTTCTTC,CASSPGLAGVSSYNEQFF
14,-,-,TRBJ1-1,TRBV19,TGTGCCAGTAGTGCCTCGGACAGATACACTGAAGCTTTCTTT,CASSASDRYTEAFF
14,-,-,TRBJ1-1,TRBV7-8,TGTGCCAGCAGCCCCGGGAGGGGACACACTGAAGCTTTCTTT,CASSPGRGHTEAFF
16,-,TRBD2,TRBJ2-3,TRBV7-9,TGTGCCAGCAGCGTCGAGCGGGGGGGGGCCACAGATACGCAGTATTTT,CASSVERGGATDTQYF